A selection of T cell receptor beta chains follows, all from one sample in a study of cytomegalovirus exposure and HLA in healthy donors. Clones were sequenced by immunoSEQ multiplex PCR, and TCRdb holds only the in-frame ones, with some missing. The table for this sample gives 70,000 to 100,000 clones. Sequencing was carried out using PBMCs. These receptors came from a girl between 5 and 17 years old in good health and CMV-seropositive. Each CDR3 is given with its conserved first and last residue. A D gene is named only where the DNA matches it firmly.

D: TRBD1; J: TRBJ1-6; V: TRBV7-3; DNA: TGTGCCAGCAGCCCCGGGACAGGACCCCTCCACTTT; CDR3: CASSPGTGPLHF
D: .; J: TRBJ1-5; V: TRBV6-1; DNA: TGTGCCGTCGGAGACGGTCAGCCCCAGCATTTT; CDR3: CAVGDGQPQHF
D: TRBD2; J: TRBJ2-1; V: TRBV5-6; DNA: TGTGCCAGCAGACCCGGGACTAGCAAATGGGGTGAGCAGTTCTTC; CDR3: CASRPGTSKWGEQFF
D: TRBD2; J: TRBJ2-1; V: TRBV7-6; DNA: TGTGCCAGCAGCAGCCAGCGGGGGGGCCCCGACAATGAGCAGTTCTTC; CDR3: CASSSQRGGPDNEQFF
D: TRBD1; J: TRBJ1-6; V: TRBV4-2; DNA: TGTGCCAGCAGCCAAGAGGGGGGACAGGGCAATTCACCCCTCCACTTT; CDR3: CASSQEGGQGNSPLHF
D: TRBD1; J: TRBJ1-4; V: TRBV18; DNA: TGTGCCAGCTCACCGAGGCCCGGGACAGACCCAACTAATGAAAAACTGTTTTTT; CDR3: CASSPRPGTDPTNEKLFF
D: .; J: TRBJ2-1; V: TRBV6-5; DNA: TGTGCCAGCAGTTCGACAGCGTACAATGAGCAGTTCTTC; CDR3: CASSSTAYNEQFF
D: .; J: TRBJ2-5; V: TRBV29-1; DNA: TGCAGCGTTGTCGGTATCCAAGAGACCCAGTACTTC; CDR3: CSVVGIQETQYF
D: .; J: TRBJ2-7; V: TRBV5-1; DNA: TGCGCCAGCAGCTTGGGAACAGGGAGCTCCTACGAGCAGTACTTC; CDR3: CASSLGTGSSYEQYF
D: TRBD1; J: TRBJ1-3; V: TRBV9; DNA: TGTGCCAGCAGCCCAGGGACAGTGAGCTCTGGAAACACCATATATTTT; CDR3: CASSPGTVSSGNTIYF
D: TRBD1; J: TRBJ1-6; V: TRBV7-2; DNA: TGTGCCAGCAGCTTAAGGGGACAGGGAAGTTCACCCCTCCACTTT; CDR3: CASSLRGQGSSPLHF
D: .; J: TRBJ2-3; V: TRBV6-5; DNA: TGTGCCAGCAGTAGGGACTTCACAGATACGCAGTATTTT; CDR3: CASSRDFTDTQYF
D: TRBD1; J: TRBJ2-7; V: TRBV27; DNA: TGTGCCAGCAGTAAGACAGGGGGCGCTTTCTACGAGCAGTACTTC; CDR3: CASSKTGGAFYEQYF
D: TRBD1; J: TRBJ1-4; V: TRBV7-9; DNA: TGTGCCAGCAGCCATGACAGGGTAAAGACTAATGAAAAACTGTTTTTT; CDR3: CASSHDRVKTNEKLFF
D: .; J: TRBJ1-2; V: TRBV5-6; DNA: TGTGCCAGCAGCTTGCCAGGAAACTATGGCTACACCTTC; CDR3: CASSLPGNYGYTF
D: .; J: TRBJ1-2; V: TRBV4-1; DNA: TGCGCCAGCAGCCATCATGGAGGGAATGGCTACACCTTC; CDR3: CASSHHGGNGYTF
D: TRBD2; J: TRBJ2-5; V: TRBV4-2; DNA: TGTGCCAGCAGGCGGACTAGCGGGGGGGGTGAGACCCAGTACTTC; CDR3: CASRRTSGGGETQYF
D: TRBD1; J: TRBJ1-2; V: TRBV7-2; DNA: TGTGCCAGCAGCCAGGGGACAGCCCTCGGCTACACCTTC; CDR3: CASSQGTALGYTF
D: .; J: TRBJ1-5; V: TRBV27; DNA: TGTGCCAGCAGTTTCGGCCCAGGGCTTCAGCCCCAGCATTTT; CDR3: CASSFGPGLQPQHF
D: TRBD1; J: TRBJ1-6; V: TRBV5-4; DNA: TGTGCCAGCAGCTTGGGACAGGGCCAACGACCCCTCCACTTT; CDR3: CASSLGQGQRPLHF
D: TRBD1; J: TRBJ2-7; V: TRBV6-5; DNA: TGTGCCAGCAGTGAGAGACAGGGGGGCTACGAGCAGTACTTC; CDR3: CASSERQGGYEQYF
D: .; J: TRBJ1-2; V: TRBV28; DNA: TGTGCCAGCAGTTCCCCCTCTTGGGGGGGGGCTAACTATGGCTACACCTTC; CDR3: CASSSPSWGGANYGYTF
D: .; J: TRBJ2-3; V: TRBV5-1; DNA: TGCGCCAGCAGTCCCATACAGGGAATAGAGACAGATACGCAGTATTTT; CDR3: CASSPIQGIETDTQYF
D: TRBD1; J: TRBJ2-5; V: TRBV5-1; DNA: TGCGCCAGCAGCAAGGTGGGACAGCAAGAGACCCAGTACTTC; CDR3: CASSKVGQQETQYF
D: TRBD1; J: TRBJ1-1; V: TRBV30; DNA: TGTGCCTGGGAGACAGGACAGGGGAATACTGAAGCTTTCTTT; CDR3: CAWETGQGNTEAFF
D: .; J: TRBJ1-1; V: TRBV5-1; DNA: TGCGCCAGCAGCCCTAGGGGGAACACTGAAGCTTTCTTT; CDR3: CASSPRGNTEAFF
D: TRBD1; J: TRBJ1-4; V: TRBV9; DNA: TGTGCCAGCAGCGTAGCCTTAGGACAGGGACAAGAAAAACTGTTTTTT; CDR3: CASSVALGQGQEKLFF
D: TRBD1; J: TRBJ2-1; V: TRBV5-1; DNA: TGCGCCAGCAGTTCCGGACAGGGGATGATTGTGGATGAGCAGTTCTTC; CDR3: CASSSGQGMIVDEQFF
D: .; J: TRBJ1-2; V: TRBV29-1; DNA: TGCAGCGTTGAGGATACAGGGTTCGGCTATGGCTACACCTTC; CDR3: CSVEDTGFGYGYTF
D: .; J: TRBJ1-1; V: TRBV20-1; DNA: TGCAGTGCCCCGGGAAGGGAGTTGTTCTTT; CDR3: CSAPGRELFF
D: .; J: TRBJ1-1; V: TRBV15; DNA: TGTGCCACCAGCAGAGATTGGGGCGGGGGAACTGAAGCTTTCTTT; CDR3: CATSRDWGGGTEAFF
D: .; J: TRBJ2-7; V: TRBV19; DNA: TGTGCCAGTAGTTTCGACCCCGGGACACGGACCTACGAGCAGTACTTC; CDR3: CASSFDPGTRTYEQYF
D: .; J: TRBJ2-1; V: TRBV18; DNA: TGTGCCAGCTCACCACGTCTAGAAGGGGCGCATGAGCAGTTCTTC; CDR3: CASSPRLEGAHEQFF
D: .; J: TRBJ1-6; V: TRBV6-5; DNA: TGTGCCAGCAGTCGGATGACAGATTCACCCCTCCACTTT; CDR3: CASSRMTDSPLHF
D: .; J: TRBJ1-1; V: TRBV5-6; DNA: TGTGCCAGCAGCTTGGTATTCCGTAACACTGAAGCTTTCTTT; CDR3: CASSLVFRNTEAFF
D: TRBD1; J: TRBJ2-2; V: TRBV5-1; DNA: TGCGCCAGCAGCTTCGGGACAGCGAACACCGGGGAGCTGTTTTTT; CDR3: CASSFGTANTGELFF
D: TRBD1; J: TRBJ2-7; V: TRBV7-9; DNA: TGTGCCAGCAGCTTTCTAAATAGGGGGCACCACGAGCAGTACTTC; CDR3: CASSFLNRGHHEQYF
D: .; J: TRBJ1-2; V: TRBV15; DNA: TGTGCCACCAGCAAGGAGACTTGGACAGAAACTAACTATGGCTACACCTTC; CDR3: CATSKETWTETNYGYTF
D: TRBD1; J: TRBJ2-7; V: TRBV18; DNA: TGTGCCAGCTCACCTGTCCCGGGACAGGGTCCGACTAGTGAGCAGTACTTC; CDR3: CASSPVPGQGPTSEQYF
D: .; J: TRBJ1-2; V: TRBV19; DNA: TGTGCCAGTCAACGACAGCCCTATGGCTACACCTTC; CDR3: CASQRQPYGYTF